These T cell receptor beta chains were read from a single sample in a study of regulatory T cells in long-lasting Graves disease. One entry per CDR3 protein, called by TCRdb with MiXCR from the multiplex PCR reads. The data show roughly 450,000 distinct CDR3 sequences, around a fifth seen once. Material: peripheral blood mononuclear cells (PBMCs), obtained when the disease was refractory, from a patient treated with antithyroid drugs. The receptors were sampled from a female donor with Graves disease. The CDR3 runs from the conserved cysteine through the conserved F or W. Each record gives: D gene, clone size, V gene, J gene, CDR3 protein, CDR3 DNA. D genes are given only for firm matches. Rows give clone size only sometimes, using once, few, many, or a class for an expanded clone.

d_gene: NA; abundance: many; v_gene: TRBV28; j_gene: TRBJ1-2; CDR3aa: CASGERGGDYGYTF; CDR3nt: TGTGCCAGCGGGGAGCGGGGGGGCGACTATGGCTACACCTTC
d_gene: NA; abundance: NA; v_gene: TRBV5-5; j_gene: TRBJ2-7; CDR3aa: CASSLDWVPETYEQYF; CDR3nt: TGTGCCAGCAGCTTGGATTGGGTACCAGAGACCTACGAGCAGTACTTC
d_gene: TRBD2; abundance: many; v_gene: TRBV27; j_gene: TRBJ2-5; CDR3aa: CASSLSLAGRRETQYF; CDR3nt: TGTGCCAGCAGTTTATCCCTAGCGGGGCGGCGAGAGACCCAGTACTTC
d_gene: TRBD1; abundance: many; v_gene: TRBV7-2; j_gene: TRBJ1-3; CDR3aa: CASSLARDRFGNTIYF; CDR3nt: TGTGCCAGCAGCTTAGCCCGGGACAGGTTCGGAAACACCATATATTTT
d_gene: NA; abundance: many; v_gene: TRBV6-1; j_gene: TRBJ2-7; CDR3aa: CASSERIFSYEQYF; CDR3nt: TGTGCCAGCAGTGAAAGGATCTTCTCCTACGAGCAGTACTTC
d_gene: NA; abundance: many; v_gene: TRBV20-1; j_gene: TRBJ2-1; CDR3aa: CSASPPGDLGNEQFF; CDR3nt: TGCAGTGCTAGTCCTCCGGGCGACTTGGGCAATGAGCAGTTCTTC
d_gene: TRBD1; abundance: many; v_gene: TRBV10-3; j_gene: TRBJ1-1; CDR3aa: CAISELQGATEAFF; CDR3nt: TGTGCCATCAGTGAGTTACAGGGGGCAACTGAAGCTTTCTTT
d_gene: NA; abundance: many; v_gene: TRBV28; j_gene: TRBJ2-4; CDR3aa: CASSSLDSPKNIQYF; CDR3nt: TGTGCCAGCAGTTCCCTGGACAGCCCCAAAAACATTCAGTACTTC
d_gene: NA; abundance: few; v_gene: TRBV30; j_gene: TRBJ1-1; CDR3aa: CAWGLQNTEAFF; CDR3nt: TGTGCCTGGGGGCTACAGAACACTGAAGCTTTCTTT
d_gene: TRBD1; abundance: NA; v_gene: TRBV20-1; j_gene: TRBJ2-7; CDR3aa: CSAYPHQGDPYEQYF; CDR3nt: TGCAGTGCTTATCCCCACCAGGGGGACCCCTACGAGCAGTACTTC
d_gene: TRBD1; abundance: NA; v_gene: TRBV20-1; j_gene: TRBJ1-6; CDR3aa: CSARGGPGTVVDNSPLHF; CDR3nt: TGCAGTGCTAGAGGGGGTCCCGGGACAGTAGTCGATAATTCACCCCTCCACTTT
d_gene: NA; abundance: NA; v_gene: TRBV13; j_gene: TRBJ1-3; CDR3aa: CASSLGRTATGNTIYF; CDR3nt: TGTGCCAGCAGCTTAGGTAGGACAGCGACTGGAAACACCATATATTTT
d_gene: TRBD1; abundance: many; v_gene: TRBV11-2; j_gene: TRBJ1-2; CDR3aa: CASSFGTGEYGYTF; CDR3nt: TGTGCCAGCAGCTTCGGGACAGGGGAATATGGCTACACCTTC
d_gene: NA; abundance: many; v_gene: TRBV11-3; j_gene: TRBJ1-1; CDR3aa: CASSSRSQTEAFF; CDR3nt: TGTGCCAGCAGCTCCAGGTCTCAAACTGAAGCTTTCTTT
d_gene: NA; abundance: NA; v_gene: TRBV19; j_gene: TRBJ1-4; CDR3aa: CASMHSGGPNEKLFF; CDR3nt: TGTGCCAGTATGCATTCGGGAGGACCTAATGAAAAACTGTTTTTT
d_gene: NA; abundance: once; v_gene: TRBV7-2; j_gene: TRBJ1-1; CDR3aa: CASSQQGGSTEAFF; CDR3nt: TGTGCCAGCAGCCAACAGGGTGGAAGCACTGAAGCTTTCTTT
d_gene: NA; abundance: NA; v_gene: TRBV20-1; j_gene: TRBJ2-6; CDR3aa: CSASRGGANVLTF; CDR3nt: TGCAGTGCTAGCCGGGGTGGGGCCAACGTCCTGACTTTC
d_gene: NA; abundance: many; v_gene: TRBV29-1; j_gene: TRBJ1-2; CDR3aa: CSVDFLNSGITYGYTF; CDR3nt: TGCAGCGTTGATTTCTTGAATTCGGGGATAACCTATGGCTACACCTTC
d_gene: NA; abundance: many; v_gene: TRBV12-3/TRBV12-4; j_gene: TRBJ2-5; CDR3aa: CASSFFQGTTQETQYF; CDR3nt: TGTGCCAGCAGTTTTTTCCAGGGGACCACACAAGAGACCCAGTACTTC
d_gene: TRBD1; abundance: NA; v_gene: TRBV6-1; j_gene: TRBJ1-5; CDR3aa: CATLQGTNQPQHF; CDR3nt: TGTGCCACCCTACAGGGGACGAATCAGCCCCAGCATTTT
d_gene: NA; abundance: many; v_gene: TRBV6-5; j_gene: TRBJ2-2; CDR3aa: CASSFPLLGRDTGELFF; CDR3nt: TGTGCCAGCAGTTTTCCCCTCCTGGGTAGGGACACCGGGGAGCTGTTTTTT
d_gene: NA; abundance: NA; v_gene: TRBV28; j_gene: TRBJ2-1; CDR3aa: CASGLAANEQFF; CDR3nt: TGTGCCAGTGGGCTAGCCGCCAATGAGCAGTTCTTC
d_gene: TRBD2; abundance: NA; v_gene: TRBV7-2; j_gene: TRBJ2-7; CDR3aa: CASSLIAGAGRDEQYF; CDR3nt: TGTGCCAGCAGCTTAATAGCGGGAGCGGGGAGGGACGAGCAGTACTTC
d_gene: TRBD1; abundance: NA; v_gene: TRBV5-6; j_gene: TRBJ1-5; CDR3aa: CASSSGTGGVSGQPQHF; CDR3nt: TGTGCCAGCAGCTCCGGGACAGGGGGCGTCAGCGGACAGCCCCAGCATTTT
d_gene: TRBD2; abundance: NA; v_gene: TRBV2; j_gene: TRBJ2-1; CDR3aa: CASRDPGTSGNNEQFF; CDR3nt: TGTGCCAGCAGGGACCCCGGGACTAGCGGGAACAATGAGCAGTTCTTC
d_gene: NA; abundance: few; v_gene: TRBV6-1; j_gene: TRBJ1-5; CDR3aa: CASKAGNQPQHF; CDR3nt: TGTGCCAGCAAGGCGGGCAATCAGCCCCAGCATTTT